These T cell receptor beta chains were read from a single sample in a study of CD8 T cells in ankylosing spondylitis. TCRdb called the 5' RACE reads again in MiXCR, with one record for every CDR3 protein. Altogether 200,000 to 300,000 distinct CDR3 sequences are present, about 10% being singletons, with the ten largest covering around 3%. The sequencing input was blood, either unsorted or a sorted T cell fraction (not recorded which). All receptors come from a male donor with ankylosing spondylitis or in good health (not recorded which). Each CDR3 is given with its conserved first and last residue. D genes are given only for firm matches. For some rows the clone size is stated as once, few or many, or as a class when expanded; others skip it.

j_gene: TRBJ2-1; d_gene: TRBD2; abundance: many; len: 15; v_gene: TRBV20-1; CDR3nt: TGCAGTGGGAACGGGGCTAGCGGGAGGTGGATTGAGCAGTTCTTC; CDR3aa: CSGNGASGRWIEQFF
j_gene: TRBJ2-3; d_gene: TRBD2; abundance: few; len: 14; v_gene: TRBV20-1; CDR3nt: TGCAGTGCTAGAGTGGCGGGGGGGCCAGATACGCAGTATTTT; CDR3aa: CSARVAGGPDTQYF
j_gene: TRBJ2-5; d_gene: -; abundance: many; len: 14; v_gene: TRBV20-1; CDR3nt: TGCAGTGCTAGAGATCCGGGAGTCTTGAAGACCCAGTACTTC; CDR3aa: CSARDPGVLKTQYF
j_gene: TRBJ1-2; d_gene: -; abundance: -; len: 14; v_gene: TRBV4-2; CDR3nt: TGTGCCAGCAGCCACGTTTCGGGGAACTATGGCTACACCTTC; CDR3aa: CASSHVSGNYGYTF
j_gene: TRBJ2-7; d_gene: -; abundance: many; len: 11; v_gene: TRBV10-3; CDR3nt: TGTGCCATCAGTGTCCGGGACGAGCAGTACTTC; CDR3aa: CAISVRDEQYF
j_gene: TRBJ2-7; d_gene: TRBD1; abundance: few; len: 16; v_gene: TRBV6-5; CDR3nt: TGTGCCAGCTCACTCGCAGGGGGCGCTTCGACCTACGAGCAGTACTTC; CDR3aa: CASSLAGGASTYEQYF
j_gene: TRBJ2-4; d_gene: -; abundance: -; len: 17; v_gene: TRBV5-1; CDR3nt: TGCGCCAGCAGCTCCATGCAGGGACCTCGAAATCGGAACATTCAGTACTTC; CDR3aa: CASSSMQGPRNRNIQYF
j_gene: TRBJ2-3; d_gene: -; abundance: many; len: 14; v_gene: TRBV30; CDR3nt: TGTGCCTGGAGTGTACCCGGGGGCCCAGATACGCAGTATTTT; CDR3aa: CAWSVPGGPDTQYF
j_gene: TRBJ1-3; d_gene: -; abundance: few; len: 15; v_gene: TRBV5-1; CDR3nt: TGCGCCAGCAGCCCGACGATGGGACCCGGAAACACCATATATTTT; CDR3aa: CASSPTMGPGNTIYF
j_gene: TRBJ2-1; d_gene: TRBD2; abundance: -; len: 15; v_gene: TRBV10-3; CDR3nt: TGTGCCACAACGGGACTAGCGGGAGCGGCGAATGAGCAGTTCTTC; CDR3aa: CATTGLAGAANEQFF
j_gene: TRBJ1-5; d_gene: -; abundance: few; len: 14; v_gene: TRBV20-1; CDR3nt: TGCAGTGCTAGAACTACAGGCCCCAATCAGCCCCAGCATTTT; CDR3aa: CSARTTGPNQPQHF
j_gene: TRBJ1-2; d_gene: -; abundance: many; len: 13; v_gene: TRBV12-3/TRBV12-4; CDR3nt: TGTGCCAGCAGTGCACAACTGGCCTATGGCTACACCTTC; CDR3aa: CASSAQLAYGYTF
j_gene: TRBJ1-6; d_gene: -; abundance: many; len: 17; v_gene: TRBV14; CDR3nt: TGTGCCAGCAGCCAAGGGGCAGCGAGCTCCTATAATTCACCCCTCCACTTT; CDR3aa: CASSQGAASSYNSPLHF
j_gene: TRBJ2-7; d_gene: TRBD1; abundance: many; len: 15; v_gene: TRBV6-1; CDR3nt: TGTGCCAGCAGTGGCACCGGGACAGTGTCCTACGAGCAGTACTTC; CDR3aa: CASSGTGTVSYEQYF
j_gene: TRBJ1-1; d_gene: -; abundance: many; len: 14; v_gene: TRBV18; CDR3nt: TGTGCCAGCTCACCACCGGGGGCCGGGACTGAAGCTTTCTTT; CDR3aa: CASSPPGAGTEAFF
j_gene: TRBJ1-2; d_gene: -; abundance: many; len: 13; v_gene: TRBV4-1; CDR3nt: TGCGCCAGCAGCCCCGGACGGAACTATGGCTACACCTTC; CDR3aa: CASSPGRNYGYTF
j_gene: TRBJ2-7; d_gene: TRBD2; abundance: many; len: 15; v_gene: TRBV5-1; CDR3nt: TGCGCCAGCAGCTTGGAAGCGGGGGAATCCTACGAGCAGTACTTC; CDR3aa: CASSLEAGESYEQYF
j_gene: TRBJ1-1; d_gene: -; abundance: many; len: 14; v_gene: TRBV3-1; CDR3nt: TGTGCCAGCAGCCAAGGAAACCTGAACACTGAAGCTTTCTTT; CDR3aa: CASSQGNLNTEAFF
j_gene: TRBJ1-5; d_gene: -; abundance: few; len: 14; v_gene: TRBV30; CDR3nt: TGTGCCTGGAGTGTACAGGCGGGGAGTCAGCCCCAGCATTTT; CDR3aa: CAWSVQAGSQPQHF
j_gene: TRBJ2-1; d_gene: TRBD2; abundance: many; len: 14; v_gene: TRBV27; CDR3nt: TGTGCCAGCAGTTCCGGGACTAGCGGCAATGAGCAGTTCTTC; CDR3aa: CASSSGTSGNEQFF
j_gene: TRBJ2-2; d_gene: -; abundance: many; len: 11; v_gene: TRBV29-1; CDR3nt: TGCAGCGCCGAAAACCACGGGGAGCTGTTTTTT; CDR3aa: CSAENHGELFF
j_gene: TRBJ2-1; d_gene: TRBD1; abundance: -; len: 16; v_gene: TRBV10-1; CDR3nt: TGCGCCAGCAGTGAGTCAGTAGGGGGCCGGCTTAATGAGCAGTTCTTC; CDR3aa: CASSESVGGRLNEQFF
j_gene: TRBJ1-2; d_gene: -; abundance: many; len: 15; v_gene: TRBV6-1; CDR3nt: TGTGCCAGCGGACCCCCCGGAGGGCGAAACTATGGCTACACCTTC; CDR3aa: CASGPPGGRNYGYTF
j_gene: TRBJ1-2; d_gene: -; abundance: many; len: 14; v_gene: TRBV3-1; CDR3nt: TGTGCCAGCAGCCCAGGACAGTCTGGCTATGGCTACACCTTC; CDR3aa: CASSPGQSGYGYTF
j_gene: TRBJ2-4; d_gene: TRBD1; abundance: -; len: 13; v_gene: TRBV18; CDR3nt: TGTGCCAGCTCCCCAGGGGGCTTAAACATTCAGTACTTC; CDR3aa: CASSPGGLNIQYF
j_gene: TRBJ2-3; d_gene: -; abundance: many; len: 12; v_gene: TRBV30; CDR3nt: TGTGCCTGGACTGGGGGAGAAGATACGCAGTATTTT; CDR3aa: CAWTGGEDTQYF
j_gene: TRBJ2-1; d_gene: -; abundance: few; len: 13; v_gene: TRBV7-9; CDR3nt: TGTGCCAGCAGCTTTATGAGGGGAAATGAGCAGTTCTTC; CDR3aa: CASSFMRGNEQFF
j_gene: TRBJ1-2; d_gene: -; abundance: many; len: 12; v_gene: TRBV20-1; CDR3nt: TGCAGTGTTGGGGGAGCTAACTATGGCTACACCTTC; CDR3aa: CSVGGANYGYTF
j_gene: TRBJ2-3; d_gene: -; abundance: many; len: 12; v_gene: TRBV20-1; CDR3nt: TGCAGTGCTACACGAAGCGCAGATACGCAGTATTTT; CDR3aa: CSATRSADTQYF
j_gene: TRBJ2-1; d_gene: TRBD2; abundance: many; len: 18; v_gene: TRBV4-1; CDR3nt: TGCGCCAGCAGCCAATTTGGGTTGACTAGCGGAGAGGTGGGTGAGCAGTTCTTC; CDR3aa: CASSQFGLTSGEVGEQFF
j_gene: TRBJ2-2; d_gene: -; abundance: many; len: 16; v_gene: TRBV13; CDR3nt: TGTGCCAGCAGCCCCTCGGGACACCGGAACACCGGGGAGCTGTTTTTT; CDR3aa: CASSPSGHRNTGELFF
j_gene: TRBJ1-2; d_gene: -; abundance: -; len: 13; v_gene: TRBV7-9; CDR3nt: TGTGCCAGCAGCCGAGCAGGGGACTATGGCTACACCTTC; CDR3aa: CASSRAGDYGYTF
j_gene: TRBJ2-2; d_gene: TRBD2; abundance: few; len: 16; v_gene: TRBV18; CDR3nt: TGTGCCAGCTCCCGGACTAGCGGGGTGAACACCGGGGAGCTGTTTTTT; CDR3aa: CASSRTSGVNTGELFF
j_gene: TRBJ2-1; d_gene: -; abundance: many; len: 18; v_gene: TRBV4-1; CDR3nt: TGCGCCAGCAGCCAAGAGAATTCCCAGCGTAGTTCCTACAATGAGCAGTTCTTC; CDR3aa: CASSQENSQRSSYNEQFF
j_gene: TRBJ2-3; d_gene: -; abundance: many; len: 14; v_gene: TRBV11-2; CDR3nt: TGTGCCAGCAGCTTTCTCTCTAGCACAGATACGCAGTATTTT; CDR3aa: CASSFLSSTDTQYF
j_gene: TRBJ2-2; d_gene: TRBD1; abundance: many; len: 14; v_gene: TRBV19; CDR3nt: TGTGCCAGTCATCCGGGACAGGGGGCCGGGGAGCTGTTTTTT; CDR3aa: CASHPGQGAGELFF
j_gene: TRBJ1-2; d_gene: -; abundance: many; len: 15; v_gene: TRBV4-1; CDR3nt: TGCGCCAGCAGCCAAGTCTCAGGTCCCCCCTATGGCTACACCTTC; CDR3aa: CASSQVSGPPYGYTF
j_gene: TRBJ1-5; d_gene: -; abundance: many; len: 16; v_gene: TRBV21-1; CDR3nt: TGTGCCAGCAGCAGACGTTGGGACAGCGGCAATCAGCCCCAGCATTTT; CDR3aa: CASSRRWDSGNQPQHF
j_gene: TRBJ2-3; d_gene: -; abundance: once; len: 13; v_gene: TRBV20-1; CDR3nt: TGCAGTGCTAGAGAAGCCCCAGTAGATACGCAGTATTTT; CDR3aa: CSAREAPVDTQYF
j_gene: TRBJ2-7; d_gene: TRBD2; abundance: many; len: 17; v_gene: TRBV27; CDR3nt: TGTGCCAGCAGTTTAAGATCGACGGACAGCGGGAGTTACGAGCAGTACTTC; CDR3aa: CASSLRSTDSGSYEQYF
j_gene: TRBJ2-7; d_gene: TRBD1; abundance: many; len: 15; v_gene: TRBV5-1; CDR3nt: TGCGCCAGCAGCTCGTTACAGGGGATAGCCTACGAGCAGTACTTC; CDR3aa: CASSSLQGIAYEQYF
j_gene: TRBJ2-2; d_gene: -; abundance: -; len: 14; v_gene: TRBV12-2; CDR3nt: TGTGCAAGTCGCTCCGGACTAGTATCCGGGGAGCTGTTTTTT; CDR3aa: CASRSGLVSGELFF
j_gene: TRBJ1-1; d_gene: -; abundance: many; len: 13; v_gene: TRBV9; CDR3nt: TGTGCCAGCACCGGTACAGGGAACACTGAAGCTTTCTTT; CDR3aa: CASTGTGNTEAFF
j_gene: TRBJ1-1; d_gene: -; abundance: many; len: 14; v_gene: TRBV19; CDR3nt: TGTGCCAGTAGTATAGATCTATTGGTACAGTCGGCTTTCTTT; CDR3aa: CASSIDLLVQSAFF
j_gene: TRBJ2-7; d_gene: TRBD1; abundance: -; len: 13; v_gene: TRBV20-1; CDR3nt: TGCAGTGTTTTGGACAGGGTCTGGTACGAGCAGTACTTC; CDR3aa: CSVLDRVWYEQYF
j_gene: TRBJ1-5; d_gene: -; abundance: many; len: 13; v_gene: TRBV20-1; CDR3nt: TGCAGTGCTCGTACAGGGAATTTGCAGCCCCAGCATTTT; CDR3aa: CSARTGNLQPQHF
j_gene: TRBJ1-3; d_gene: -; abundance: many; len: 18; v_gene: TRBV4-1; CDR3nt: TGCGCCAGCAGCGCATTCCTGAACTCAGGGGCCTCTGGAAACACCATATATTTT; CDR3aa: CASSAFLNSGASGNTIYF
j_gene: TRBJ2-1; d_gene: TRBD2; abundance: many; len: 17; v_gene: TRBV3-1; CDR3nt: TGTGCCAGCAGCCAAGAGAAAAGAGCGGGGGGGCTCAATGAGCAGTTCTTC; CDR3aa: CASSQEKRAGGLNEQFF
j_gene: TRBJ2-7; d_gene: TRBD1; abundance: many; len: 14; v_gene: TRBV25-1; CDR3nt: TGTGCCAGCAGTGCGAGGGACAGCTGGTACGAGCAGTACTTC; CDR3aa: CASSARDSWYEQYF
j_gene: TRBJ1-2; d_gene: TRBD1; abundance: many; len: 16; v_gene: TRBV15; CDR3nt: TGTGCCACCAGCAGAGGATGGGACAGGAGGAACTATGGCTACACCTTC; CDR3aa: CATSRGWDRRNYGYTF
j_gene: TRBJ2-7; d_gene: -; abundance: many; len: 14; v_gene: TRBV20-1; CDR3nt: TGCAGTGCTGGTGGGACTGAATTCTCCTACGAGCAGTACTTC; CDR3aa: CSAGGTEFSYEQYF
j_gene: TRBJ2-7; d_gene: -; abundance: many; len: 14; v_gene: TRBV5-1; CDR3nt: TGCGCCAGCAGCATCACAGGGCAATCCTACGAGCAGTACTTC; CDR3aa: CASSITGQSYEQYF
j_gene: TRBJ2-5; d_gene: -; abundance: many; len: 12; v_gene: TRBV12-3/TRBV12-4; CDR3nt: TGTGCCAGCAGACCGGGTTTAGAGACCCAGTACTTC; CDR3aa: CASRPGLETQYF